Listed here is a single T cell receptor beta chain. Unmatched junction bases numbered 8, after V lost 0 bases and J lost 4 bases. The V gene's germline CDR1 is LNHNV and CDR2 YYDKDF (reference sequence). The CDR3 totals 16 residues. The record originates from a study of control samples from healthy donors and cancer patients. Only in-frame clones appear in the TCRdb table, and some are missing; sequencing was by immunoSEQ multiplex PCR. Of approximately 90,000 clones detected, 85% to 95% appear once; the ten largest clones hold 1.5%. The V and J genes are TRBV15 and TRBJ1-2; 7 bases match TRBD1. This receptor was obtained from a woman aged 25 to 45 in good health. What was sequenced was blood. For the CDR3, the DNA is TGTGCCACCAGCAGAGACTCGACAGGGTTGGCCTATGGCTACACCTTC. This gives the protein CATSRDSTGLAYGYTF.